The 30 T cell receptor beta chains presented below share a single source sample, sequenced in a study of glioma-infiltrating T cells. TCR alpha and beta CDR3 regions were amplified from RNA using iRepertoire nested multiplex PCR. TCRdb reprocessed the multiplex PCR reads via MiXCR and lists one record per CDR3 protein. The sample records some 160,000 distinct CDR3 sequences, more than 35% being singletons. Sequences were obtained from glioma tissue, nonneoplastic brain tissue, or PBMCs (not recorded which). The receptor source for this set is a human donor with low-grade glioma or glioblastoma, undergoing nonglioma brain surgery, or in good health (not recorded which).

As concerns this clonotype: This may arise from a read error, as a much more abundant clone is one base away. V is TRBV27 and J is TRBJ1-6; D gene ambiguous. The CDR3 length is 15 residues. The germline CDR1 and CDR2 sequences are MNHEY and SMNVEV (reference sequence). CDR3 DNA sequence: TGTGACAGCAGTTTCGGTTTCGGCGGAAATTCACCCCTCCACTTT. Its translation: CDSSFGFGGNSPLHF.

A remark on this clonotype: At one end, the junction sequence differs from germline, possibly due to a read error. CDR3 sequence: CAGSLCEQYF. CDR3 coding DNA: TGCGCCGGCAGCTTGTGTGAGCAGTACTTC. The chain has TRBV5-1 and TRBJ2-7; D is unresolved. This CDR3 has 10 amino acids. Germline values: CDR1 SGHRS, CDR2 YFSETQ.

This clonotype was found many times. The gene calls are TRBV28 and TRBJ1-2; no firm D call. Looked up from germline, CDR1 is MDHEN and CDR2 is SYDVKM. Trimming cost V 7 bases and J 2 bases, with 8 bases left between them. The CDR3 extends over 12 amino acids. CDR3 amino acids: CASTQENYGYTF. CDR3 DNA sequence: TGTGCCAGCACCCAGGAGAACTATGGCTACACCTTC.

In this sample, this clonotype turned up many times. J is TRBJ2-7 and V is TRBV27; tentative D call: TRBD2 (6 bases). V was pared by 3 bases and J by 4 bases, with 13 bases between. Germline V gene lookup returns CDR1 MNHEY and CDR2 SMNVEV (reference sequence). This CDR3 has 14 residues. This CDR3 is CASSFRRDGYEQYF. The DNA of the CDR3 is TGTGCCAGCAGTTTCCGGCGGGATGGGTACGAGCAGTACTTC.

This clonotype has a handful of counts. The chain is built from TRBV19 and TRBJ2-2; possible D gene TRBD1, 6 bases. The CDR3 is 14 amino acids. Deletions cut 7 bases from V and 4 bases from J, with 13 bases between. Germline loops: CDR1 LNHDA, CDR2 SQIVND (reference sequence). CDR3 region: CASIADSPTGELFF. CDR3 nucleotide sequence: TGTGCCAGTATTGCGGACAGCCCCACCGGGGAGCTGTTTTTT.

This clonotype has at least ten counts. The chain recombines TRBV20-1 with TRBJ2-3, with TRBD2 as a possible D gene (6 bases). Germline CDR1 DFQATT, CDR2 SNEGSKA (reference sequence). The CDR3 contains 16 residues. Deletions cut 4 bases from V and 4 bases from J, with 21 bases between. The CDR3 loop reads CSATPPQGGFADTQYF. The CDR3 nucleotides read TGCAGTGCTACTCCTCCCCAGGGAGGATTTGCAGATACGCAGTATTTT.

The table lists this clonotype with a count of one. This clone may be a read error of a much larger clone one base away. The CDR3 DNA is TGTGCCAGCAGGATAGCGGGAGTGAACACCGGGGAGCTGTTTTTT. Its translation: CASRIAGVNTGELFF. V gene TRBV28 combines with J gene TRBJ2-2; 9 bases agree with TRBD2. This CDR3 is built from 15 residues. From germline, CDR1 is MDHEN and CDR2 SYDVKM. Trimming removed 6 bases from V and 1 base from J; junction bases left unmatched: 3.

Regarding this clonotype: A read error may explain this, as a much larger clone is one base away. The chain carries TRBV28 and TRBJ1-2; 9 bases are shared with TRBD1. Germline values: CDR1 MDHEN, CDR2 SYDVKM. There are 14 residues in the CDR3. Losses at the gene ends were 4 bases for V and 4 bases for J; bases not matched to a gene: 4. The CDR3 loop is CASSSTGGTYGYTF. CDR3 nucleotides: TGTGCCAGCAGTTCAACAGGGGGCACCTATGGCTACACCTTC.

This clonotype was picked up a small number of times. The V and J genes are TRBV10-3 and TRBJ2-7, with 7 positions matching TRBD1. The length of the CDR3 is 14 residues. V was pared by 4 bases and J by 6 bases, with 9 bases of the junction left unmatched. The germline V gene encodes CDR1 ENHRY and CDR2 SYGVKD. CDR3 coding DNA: TGTGCCATCAGTGCACAGGGGTGGGTTTGCGAGCAGTACTTC. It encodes CAISAQGWVCEQYF.

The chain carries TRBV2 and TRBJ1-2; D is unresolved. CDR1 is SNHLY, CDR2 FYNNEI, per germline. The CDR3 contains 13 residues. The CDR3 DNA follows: TGTGTCCGCTCAGACATGGTGAACTATGGCTACACCTTC. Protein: CVRSDMVNYGYTF.

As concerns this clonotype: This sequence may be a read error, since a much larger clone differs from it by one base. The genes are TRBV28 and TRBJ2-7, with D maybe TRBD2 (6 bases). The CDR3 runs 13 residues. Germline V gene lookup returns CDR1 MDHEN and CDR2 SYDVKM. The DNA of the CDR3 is TGTGCCAGTCGAGCCCCGGGAGCCTACGAGCAGAACTTC. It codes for CASRAPGAYEQNF.

CDR3 in DNA: TGTGCCAGCAGTTTAGCCAGCGGGATCAACACCGGGGAGCTGTTTTTT. Translated: CASSLASGINTGELFF. The rearrangement joins TRBV12-3 or TRBV12-4 to TRBJ2-2; 7 bases fit TRBD2. This CDR3 contains 16 residues. V lost 0 bases and J lost 2; bases outside the gene matches: 3.

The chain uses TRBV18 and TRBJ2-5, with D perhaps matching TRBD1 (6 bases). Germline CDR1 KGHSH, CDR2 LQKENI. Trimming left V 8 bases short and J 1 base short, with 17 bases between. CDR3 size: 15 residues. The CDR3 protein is CASSHVGAAQETQYF. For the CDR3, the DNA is TGTGCCAGCAGCCACGTGGGGGCGGCCCAAGAGACCCAGTACTTC.

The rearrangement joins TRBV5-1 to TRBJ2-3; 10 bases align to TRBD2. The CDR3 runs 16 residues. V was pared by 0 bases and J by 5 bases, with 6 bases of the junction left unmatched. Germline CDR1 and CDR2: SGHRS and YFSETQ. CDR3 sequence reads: CASSLEGAGGKDTQYF. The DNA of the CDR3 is TGCGCCAGCAGCTTGGAAGGAGCGGGAGGGAAAGATACGCAGTATTTT. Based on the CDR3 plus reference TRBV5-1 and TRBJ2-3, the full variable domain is KAGVTQTPRYLIKTRGQQVTLSCSPISGHRSVSWYQQTPGQGLQFLFEYFSETQRNKGNFPGRFSGRQFSNSRSEMNVSTLELGDSALYLCASSLEGAGGKDTQYFGPGTRLTVL.

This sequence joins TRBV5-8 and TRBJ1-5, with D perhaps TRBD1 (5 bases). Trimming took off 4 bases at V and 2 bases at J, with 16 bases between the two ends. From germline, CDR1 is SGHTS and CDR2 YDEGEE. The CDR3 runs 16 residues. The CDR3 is CASSPWIRVGNQPQHF. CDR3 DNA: TGTGCCAGCAGCCCGTGGATCAGGGTCGGCAATCAGCCCCAGCATTTT.

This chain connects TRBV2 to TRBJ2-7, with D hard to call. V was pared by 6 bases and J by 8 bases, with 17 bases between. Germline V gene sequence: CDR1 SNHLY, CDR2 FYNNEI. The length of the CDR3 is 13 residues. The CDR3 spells CASSATLAYKQYF. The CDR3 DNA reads TGTGCCAGCAGCGCTACATTGGCTTACAAGCAGTACTTC.

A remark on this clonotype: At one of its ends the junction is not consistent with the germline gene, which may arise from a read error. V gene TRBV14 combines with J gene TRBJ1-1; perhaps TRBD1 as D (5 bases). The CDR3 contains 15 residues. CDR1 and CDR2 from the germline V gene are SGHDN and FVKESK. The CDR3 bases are TGTGCCAGCAGCAAAGTCTCCTCAGGGTACACTGGAGCTTTCTTT. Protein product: CASSKVSSGYTGAFF.

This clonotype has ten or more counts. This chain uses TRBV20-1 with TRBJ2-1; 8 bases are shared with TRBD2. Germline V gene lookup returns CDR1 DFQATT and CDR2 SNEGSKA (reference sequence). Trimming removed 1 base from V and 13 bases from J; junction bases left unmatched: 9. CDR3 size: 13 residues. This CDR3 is CSARVGASGLQFF. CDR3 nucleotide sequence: TGCAGTGCTAGAGTTGGGGCTAGCGGGCTACAGTTCTTC.

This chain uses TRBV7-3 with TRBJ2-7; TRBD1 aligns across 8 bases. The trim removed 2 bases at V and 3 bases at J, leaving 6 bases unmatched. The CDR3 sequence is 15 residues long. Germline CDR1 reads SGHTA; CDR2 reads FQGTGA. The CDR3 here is CASSLQGASGYEQYF. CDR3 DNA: TGTGCCAGCAGCTTACAGGGGGCTTCGGGCTACGAGCAGTACTTC.

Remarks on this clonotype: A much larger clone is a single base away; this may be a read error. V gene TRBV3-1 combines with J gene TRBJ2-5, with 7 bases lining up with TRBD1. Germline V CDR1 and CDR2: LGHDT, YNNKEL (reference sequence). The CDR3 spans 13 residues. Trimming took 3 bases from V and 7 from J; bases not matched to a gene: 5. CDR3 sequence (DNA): TGTGCCAGCAGCCAGGGACAGTTGGGGACCCAGTACTTC. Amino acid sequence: CASSQGQLGTQYF.

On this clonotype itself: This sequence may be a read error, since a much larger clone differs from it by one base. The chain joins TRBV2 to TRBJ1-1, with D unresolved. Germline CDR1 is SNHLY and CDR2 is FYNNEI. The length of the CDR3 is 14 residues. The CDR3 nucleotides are TGTGCCAGCAGTGAGAGGACTGGGAACACTGAACCTTTCTTT. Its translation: CASSERTGNTEPFF.

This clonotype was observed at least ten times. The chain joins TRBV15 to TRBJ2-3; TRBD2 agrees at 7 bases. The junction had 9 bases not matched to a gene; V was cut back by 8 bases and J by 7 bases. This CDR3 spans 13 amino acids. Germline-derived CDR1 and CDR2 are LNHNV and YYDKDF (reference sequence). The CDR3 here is CATGLAAHYTQYF. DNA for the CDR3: TGTGCCACCGGGCTAGCGGCCCATTATACGCAGTATTTT. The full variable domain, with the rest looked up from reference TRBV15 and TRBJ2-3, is DAMVIQNPRYQVTQFGKPVTLSCSQTLNHNVMYWYQQKSSQAPKLLFHYYDKDFNNEADTPDNFQSRRPNTSFCFLDIRSPGLGDTAMYLCATGLAAHYTQYFGPGTRLTVL.

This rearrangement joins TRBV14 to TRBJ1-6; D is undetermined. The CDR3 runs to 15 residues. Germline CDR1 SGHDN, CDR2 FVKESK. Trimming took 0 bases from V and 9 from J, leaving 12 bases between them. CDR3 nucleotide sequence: TGTGCCAGCAGCCAAGAGATCGGCGGAACTTCACCCCTCCACTTT. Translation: CASSQEIGGTSPLHF.

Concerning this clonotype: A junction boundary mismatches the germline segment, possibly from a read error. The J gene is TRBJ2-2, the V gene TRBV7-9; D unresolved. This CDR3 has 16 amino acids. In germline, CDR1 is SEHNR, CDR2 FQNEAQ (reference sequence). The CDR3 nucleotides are TGTGCCAGCAGCCAGTGGAGTGGATCGAGCACCGGAGAGCTGTTTTTT. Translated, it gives CASSQWSGSSTGELFF. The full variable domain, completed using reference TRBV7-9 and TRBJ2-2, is DTGVSQNPRHKITKRGQNVTFRCDPISEHNRLYWYRQTLGQGPEFLTYFQNEAQLEKSRLLSDRFSAERPKGSFSTLEIQRTEQGDSAMYLCASSQWSGSSTGELFFGEGSRLTVL.

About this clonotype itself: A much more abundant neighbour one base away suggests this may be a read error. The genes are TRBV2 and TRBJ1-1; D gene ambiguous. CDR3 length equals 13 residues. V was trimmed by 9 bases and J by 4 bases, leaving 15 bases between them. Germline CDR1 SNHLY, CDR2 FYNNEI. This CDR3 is CARRDNTRTEAFF. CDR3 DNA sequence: TGTGCCAGAAGAGACAATACACGCACTGAAGCTTTCTTT.

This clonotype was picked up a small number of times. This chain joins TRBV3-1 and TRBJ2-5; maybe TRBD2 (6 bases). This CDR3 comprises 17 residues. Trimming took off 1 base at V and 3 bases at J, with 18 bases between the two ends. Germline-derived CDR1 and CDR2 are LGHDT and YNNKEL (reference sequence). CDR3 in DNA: TGTGCCAGCAGCCAAGCCATGTCGGCGGAGGGGAAAGAGACCCAGTACTTC. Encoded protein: CASSQAMSAEGKETQYF.

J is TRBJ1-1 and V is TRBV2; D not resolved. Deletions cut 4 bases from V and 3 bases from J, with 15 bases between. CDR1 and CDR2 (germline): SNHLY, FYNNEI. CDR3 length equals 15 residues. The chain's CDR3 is CASSVISGEDTEAFF. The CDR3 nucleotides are TGTGCCAGCAGTGTAATATCGGGAGAGGACACTGAAGCTTTCTTT.

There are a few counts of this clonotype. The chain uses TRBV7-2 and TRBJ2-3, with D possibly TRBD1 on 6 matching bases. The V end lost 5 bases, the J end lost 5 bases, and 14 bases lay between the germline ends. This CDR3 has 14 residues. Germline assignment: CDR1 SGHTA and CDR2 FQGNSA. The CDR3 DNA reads TGTGCCAGCAGCCCACAGGGTCCAAGAGATACGCAGTATTTT. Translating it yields CASSPQGPRDTQYF. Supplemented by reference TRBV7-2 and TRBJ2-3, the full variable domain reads GAGVSQSPSNKVTEKGKDVELRCDPISGHTALYWYRQSLGQGLEFLIYFQGNSAPDKSGLPSDRFSAERTGGSVSTLTIQRTQQEDSAVYLCASSPQGPRDTQYFGPGTRLTVL.

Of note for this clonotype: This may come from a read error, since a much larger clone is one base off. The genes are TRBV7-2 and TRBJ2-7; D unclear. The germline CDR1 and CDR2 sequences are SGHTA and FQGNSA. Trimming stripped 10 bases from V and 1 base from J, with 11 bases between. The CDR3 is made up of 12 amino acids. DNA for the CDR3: TGTGCCACCACCGAAGGATCCTACGAGCAGTACTTC. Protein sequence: CATTEGSYEQYF.

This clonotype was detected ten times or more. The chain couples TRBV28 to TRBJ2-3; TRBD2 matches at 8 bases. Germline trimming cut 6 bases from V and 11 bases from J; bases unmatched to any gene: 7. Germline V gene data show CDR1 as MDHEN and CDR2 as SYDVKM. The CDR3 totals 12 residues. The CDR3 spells CASRTGLGLQYF. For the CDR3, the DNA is TGTGCCAGCAGAACGGGACTAGGGCTGCAGTATTTT.